Listed below are T cell receptor beta chains from one sample, sequenced in a study of T cell responses to AZD1222 COVID-19 vaccine. Clones were read by immunoSEQ multiplex PCR, and TCRdb kept only the in-frame ones, dropping some. This sample carries 90,000 to 130,000 clones, about 94% of them seen once, and the ten largest clones take about 3%. Sequences were derived from peripheral blood, sampled 28 days after the second AZD1222 dose. Every receptor here comes from an adult who received the AZD1222 COVID-19 vaccine. Both conserved end residues are part of each CDR3. Fields, in order: J gene, V gene, CDR3 protein.

TRBJ2-1 TRBV7-9 CASSPYKLLAGGPGEQFF
TRBJ1-2 TRBV6-5 CASSPWTGGNGYTF
TRBJ1-3 TRBV27 CASSLRPPPAGNTIYF
TRBJ1-3 TRBV19 CASSVGLEEYTIYF
TRBJ1-6 TRBV11-2 CASSSKGGTGTVNSPLHF
TRBJ2-2 TRBV19 CASSTRTGALGSFTGELFF
TRBJ1-2 TRBV5-6 CASSFRPQVGGYTF
TRBJ1-4 TRBV29-1 CSVAHPIGGSNEKLFF
TRBJ2-1 TRBV3-1/TRBV3-2 CASSQVTSGGASNEQFF
TRBJ1-3 TRBV7-9 CASSLGSGPGNTIYF
TRBJ1-1 TRBV12-5 CASGLRLQGEAFF
TRBJ1-6 TRBV27 CASSLWTNRDSPLHF
TRBJ1-4 TRBV6-6 CASSYLIDSRTGRNEKLFF
TRBJ2-1 TRBV6-5 CASRTRGTAGKQFF
TRBJ2-7 TRBV3-1/TRBV3-2 CASSRSSYEQYF
TRBJ2-2 TRBV12-3/TRBV12-4 CASSPYGGELFF
TRBJ1-1 TRBV4-1 CASSEDGRRGAFF
TRBJ2-7 TRBV4-1 CASSPPYGEQYF
TRBJ1-1 TRBV18 CASSLDLNTEAFF
TRBJ1-5 TRBV5-1 CASKRGTGRNQPQHF